The clone carrying this T cell receptor beta chain showed up just a few times. Its specificity is not known. V was cut by 4 bases and J by 3 bases, with 3 bases left in between. The germline gives CDR1 SQVTM, CDR2 ANQGSEA. The CDR3 has 11 amino acids. The investigators amplified TCR beta CDR3 regions from RNA transcripts. The HTBI primer set was used in a first-round RT-PCR of the TCR CDR3. TCRdb re-analysed the multiplex PCR reads in MiXCR, keeping a single row per CDR3 protein. The sample consists of over 200,000 distinct CDR3 sequences, 17% of them appearing once. The data were obtained in a study of T cells in Graves' hyperthyroidism and ophthalmopathy. Whole-study results and caveats: Blood samples included most of the expanded thyroid clonotypes exceeding 0.001.

The receptor was derived from a man aged 45-65 years with Graves' hyperthyroidism. The chain has TRBV29-1 and TRBJ2-2; D gene unclear. Specimen: blood. CDR3 nucleotides: TGCAGCGTTGTTGACACCGGGGAGCTGTTTTTT. This translates into CSVVDTGELFF.